This entry is about one T cell receptor (beta chain). Its antigen is still unknown. The record originates from a study of T cell responses to AZD1222 COVID-19 vaccine. Study-level points and caveats: Spike-specific TCR breadth and depth grew following two AZD1222 doses. Baseline serology detected seropositivity in only a handful of AZD1222 recipients. Without day 14 samples, only post-peak T cell repertoires were studied.

TCRdb's copy holds only in-frame clones and misses some; the assay was immunoSEQ multiplex PCR. The sample contains some 89,000 clones, around 90% of which appear only once. CDR1 and CDR2 (germline): SEHNR, FQNEAQ (reference sequence). The germline V and J ends were trimmed by 5 bases and 0 bases, with 13 bases remaining between them. CDR3 length: 16 residues. This sequence originates from an adult in good health. This rearrangement joins TRBV7-9 to TRBJ1-4, with unresolved D. This sample comprised peripheral blood, obtained on day 0 of AZD1222 vaccination. The CDR3 region has the DNA TGTGCCAGCAGCGACGGCTCGCTCGCAACTAATGAAAAACTGTTTTTT. Encoded protein: CASSDGSLATNEKLFF.